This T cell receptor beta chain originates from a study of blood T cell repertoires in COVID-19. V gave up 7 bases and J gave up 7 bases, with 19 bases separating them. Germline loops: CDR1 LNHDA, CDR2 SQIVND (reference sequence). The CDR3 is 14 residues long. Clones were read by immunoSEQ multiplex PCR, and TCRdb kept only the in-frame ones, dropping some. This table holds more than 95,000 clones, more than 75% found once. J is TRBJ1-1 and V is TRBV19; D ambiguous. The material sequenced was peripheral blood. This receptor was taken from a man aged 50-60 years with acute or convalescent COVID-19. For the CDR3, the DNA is TGTGCCAGTACGGCTCCGACGGAACTACTTGAAGCTTTCTTT. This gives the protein CASTAPTELLEAFF.